This T cell receptor beta chain was sequenced during a study of human T cells and chemical hapten exposure. Study findings and constraints: Among TCRs, those above 1 in 1000 frequency were unaffected by DPC sensitization.

Individual cDNA molecules in this library carried unique molecular identifiers. Via MiXCR, TCRdb re-called the RACE reads, giving one row per CDR3 protein. The sample records around 300,000 distinct CDR3 sequences, around 5% being singletons. Noted time point: pre-sensitization, week 0. This sample's treatment: therapeutic diphenylcyclopropenone sensitization with weekly scalp DPC. Non-pregnant alopecia patients aged 18 to 70, suitable for DPC therapy. Unfractionated whole blood was the source from which total RNA was extracted. Regarding this clonotype: The antigen is unknown.

Germline V gene data show CDR1 as SGHTA and CDR2 as FQGTGA. V dropped 3 bases and J dropped 3 bases, with 12 bases sitting between them. CDR3 length: 16 amino acids. Sequencing used whole blood, obtained in connection with sensitization to the hapten diphenylcyclopropenone (DPC). This sequence was found in a woman aged 18-29 years with alopecia areata. Some clones in this sample may be carry-over from other donors' samples. J is TRBJ2-6 and V is TRBV7-3; a possible D gene is TRBD1 (5 bases). The CDR3 region has the DNA TGTGCCAGCAGCTTGAGGTCAGGGTTTGGGGCCAACGTCCTGACTTTC. This gives the protein CASSLRSGFGANVLTF.